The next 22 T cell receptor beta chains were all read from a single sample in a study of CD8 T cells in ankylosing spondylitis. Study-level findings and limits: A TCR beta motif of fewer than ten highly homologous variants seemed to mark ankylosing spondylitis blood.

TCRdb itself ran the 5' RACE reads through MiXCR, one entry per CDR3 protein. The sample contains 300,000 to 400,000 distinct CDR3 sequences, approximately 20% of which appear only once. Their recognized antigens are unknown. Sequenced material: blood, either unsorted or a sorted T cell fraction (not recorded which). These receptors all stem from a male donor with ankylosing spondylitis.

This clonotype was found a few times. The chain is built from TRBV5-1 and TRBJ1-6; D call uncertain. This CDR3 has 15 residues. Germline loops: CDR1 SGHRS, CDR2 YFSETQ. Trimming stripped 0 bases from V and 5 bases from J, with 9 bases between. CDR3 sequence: CASSLDSSDNSPLHF. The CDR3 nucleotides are TGCGCCAGCAGCTTGGACAGTTCTGATAATTCACCCCTCCACTTT.

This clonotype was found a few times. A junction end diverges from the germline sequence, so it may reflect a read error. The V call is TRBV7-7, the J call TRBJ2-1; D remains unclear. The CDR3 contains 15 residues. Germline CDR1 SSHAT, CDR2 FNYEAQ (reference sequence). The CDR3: CASSLGDSRSNEQFF. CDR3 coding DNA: TGTGCTAGCAGCTTAGGAGACTCACGGAGCAATGAGCAGTTCTTC.

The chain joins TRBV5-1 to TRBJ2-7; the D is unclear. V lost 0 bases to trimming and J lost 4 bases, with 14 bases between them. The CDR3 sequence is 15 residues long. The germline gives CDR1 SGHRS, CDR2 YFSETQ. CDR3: CASSLDGAASYEQYF. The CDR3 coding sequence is TGCGCCAGCAGCTTGGATGGCGCTGCCTCTTACGAGCAGTACTTC.

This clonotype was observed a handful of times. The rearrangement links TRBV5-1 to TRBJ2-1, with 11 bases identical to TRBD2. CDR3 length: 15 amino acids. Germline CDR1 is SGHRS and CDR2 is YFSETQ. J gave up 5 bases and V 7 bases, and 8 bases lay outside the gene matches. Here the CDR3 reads CASALLAGGNNEQFF. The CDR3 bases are TGCGCCAGCGCTCTCCTAGCGGGAGGTAACAATGAGCAGTTCTTC.

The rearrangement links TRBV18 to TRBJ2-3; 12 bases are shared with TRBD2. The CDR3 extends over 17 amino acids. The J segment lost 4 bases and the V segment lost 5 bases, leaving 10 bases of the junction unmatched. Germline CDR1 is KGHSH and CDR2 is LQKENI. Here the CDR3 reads CASSGGLAGRISDTQYF. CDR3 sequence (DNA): TGTGCCAGCTCAGGTGGACTAGCGGGGCGGATATCAGATACGCAGTATTTT.

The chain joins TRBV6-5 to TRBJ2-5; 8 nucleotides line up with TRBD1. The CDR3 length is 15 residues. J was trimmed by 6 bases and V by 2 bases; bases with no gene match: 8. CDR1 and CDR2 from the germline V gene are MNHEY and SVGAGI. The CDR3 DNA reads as TGTGCCAGCAGTTACCTGGCAGGGGGCGCGAAGACCCAGTACTTC. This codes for CASSYLAGGAKTQYF.

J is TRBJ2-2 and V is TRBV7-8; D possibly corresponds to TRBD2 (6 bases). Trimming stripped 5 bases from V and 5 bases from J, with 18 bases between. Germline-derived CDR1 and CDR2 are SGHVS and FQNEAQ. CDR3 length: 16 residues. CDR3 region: CASSPGIAARTGELFF. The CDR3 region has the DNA TGTGCCAGCAGCCCCGGGATAGCGGCCCGTACCGGGGAGCTGTTTTTT.

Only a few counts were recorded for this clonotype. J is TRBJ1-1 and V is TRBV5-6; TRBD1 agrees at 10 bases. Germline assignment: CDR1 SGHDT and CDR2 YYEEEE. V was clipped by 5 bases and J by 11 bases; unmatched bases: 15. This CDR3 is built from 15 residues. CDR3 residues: CASSRPAGTGERAFF. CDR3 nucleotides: TGTGCCAGCAGTCGCCCTGCCGGGACAGGGGAGAGGGCTTTCTTT.

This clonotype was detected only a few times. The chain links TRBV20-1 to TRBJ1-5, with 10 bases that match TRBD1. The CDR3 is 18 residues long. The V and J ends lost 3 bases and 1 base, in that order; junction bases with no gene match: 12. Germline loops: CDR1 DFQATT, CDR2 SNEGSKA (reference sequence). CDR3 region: CSARGDRGSWRSNQPQHF. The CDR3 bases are TGCAGTGCTAGGGGGGACAGGGGATCCTGGCGCAGCAATCAGCCCCAGCATTTT.

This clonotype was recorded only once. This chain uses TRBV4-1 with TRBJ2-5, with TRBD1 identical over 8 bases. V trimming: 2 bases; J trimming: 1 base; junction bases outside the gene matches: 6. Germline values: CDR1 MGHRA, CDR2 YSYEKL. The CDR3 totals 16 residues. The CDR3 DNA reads TGCGCCAGCAGCCAACCGGACAGGGCGAGCCAAGAGACCCAGTACTTC. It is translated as CASSQPDRASQETQYF.

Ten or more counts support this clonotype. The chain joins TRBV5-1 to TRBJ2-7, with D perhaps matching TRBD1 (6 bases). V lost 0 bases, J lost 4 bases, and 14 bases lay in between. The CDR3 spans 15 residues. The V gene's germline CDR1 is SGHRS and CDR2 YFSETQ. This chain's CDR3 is CASSLGVDRPYEQYF. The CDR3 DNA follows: TGCGCCAGCAGCTTGGGCGTGGACAGACCATACGAGCAGTACTTC.

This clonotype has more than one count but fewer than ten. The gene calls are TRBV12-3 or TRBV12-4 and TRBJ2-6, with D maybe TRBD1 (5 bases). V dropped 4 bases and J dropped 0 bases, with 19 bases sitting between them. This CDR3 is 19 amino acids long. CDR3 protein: CASSSRGLDTYSGANVLTF. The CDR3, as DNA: TGTGCCAGCAGTTCACGCGGCCTGGACACCTACTCTGGGGCCAACGTCCTGACTTTC.

CDR3 in DNA: TGTGCCAGCAGCTTAGGGGGCGGGTCGAACACCGGGGAGCTGTTTTTT. Translating gives CASSLGGGSNTGELFF. This chain connects TRBV11-3 to TRBJ2-2; TRBD1 or TRBD2 may be the D gene (5 bases each). This CDR3 region has 16 residues. V dropped 1 base and J dropped 0 bases, with 9 bases sitting between them. Germline lookup yields CDR1 SGHNT and CDR2 YENEEA.

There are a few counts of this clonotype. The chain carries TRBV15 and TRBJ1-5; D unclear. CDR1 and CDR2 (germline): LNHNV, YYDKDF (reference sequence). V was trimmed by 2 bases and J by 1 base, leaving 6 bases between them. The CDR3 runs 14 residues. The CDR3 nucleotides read TGTGCCACCAGCAGAAGGATGAGCAATCAGCCCCAGCATTTT. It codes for CATSRRMSNQPQHF.

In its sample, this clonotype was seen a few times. CDR3 sequence (DNA): TGTGCCAGCAGCGCTTCGCCCTCGGCCCCTTGGACAGGGCTTAGCACAGATACGCAGTATTTT. This gives the protein CASSASPSAPWTGLSTDTQYF. V gene TRBV4-2 combines with J gene TRBJ2-3; 8 bases are a match to TRBD1. Germline CDR1 is LGHNA and CDR2 is YNFKEQ. CDR3 length: 21 amino acids. With 5 bases clipped from V and 0 bases from J, the junction kept 22 bases outside the gene matches.

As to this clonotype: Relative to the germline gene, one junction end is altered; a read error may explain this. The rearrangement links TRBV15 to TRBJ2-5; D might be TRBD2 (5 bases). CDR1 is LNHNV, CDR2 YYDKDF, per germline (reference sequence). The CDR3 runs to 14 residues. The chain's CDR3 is CATSRGAGQGTQYF. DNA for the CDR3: TGTGCCACCAGCAGAGGGGCGGGTCAAGGGACCCAGTACTTC.

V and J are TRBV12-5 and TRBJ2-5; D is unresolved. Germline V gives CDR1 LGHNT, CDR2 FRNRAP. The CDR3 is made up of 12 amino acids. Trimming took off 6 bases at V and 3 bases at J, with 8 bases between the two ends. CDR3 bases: TGTGCTAGTGGCTACAACAAAGAGACCCAGTACTTC. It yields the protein CASGYNKETQYF.

For the CDR3, the DNA is TGCAGTGCTAGAGATGGTACCGGGTCTGATACGCAGTATTTT. Translation gives CSARDGTGSDTQYF. V gene TRBV20-1 combines with J gene TRBJ2-3; the D is unclear. Trimming left V 0 bases short and J 6 bases short, with 13 bases between. The CDR3 has 14 amino acids. In germline, CDR1 is DFQATT, CDR2 SNEGSKA (reference sequence).

Here the CDR3 DNA reads TGTGCCAGCAGCCAATCGTCGTCTAGCAATCAGCCCCAGCATTTT. It specifies CASSQSSSSNQPQHF. The chain is built from TRBV16 and TRBJ1-5; D is unresolved. CDR1 is KGHSY and CDR2 is FQNENV in the germline V gene. Deletions cut 0 bases from V and 0 bases from J, with 6 bases between. This CDR3 spans 15 amino acids.

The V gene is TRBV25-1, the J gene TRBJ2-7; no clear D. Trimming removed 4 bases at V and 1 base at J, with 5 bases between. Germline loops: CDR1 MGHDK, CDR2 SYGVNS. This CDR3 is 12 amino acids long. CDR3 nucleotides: TGTGCCAGCAGTGTCTTGTCCTACGAGCAGTACTTC. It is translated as CASSVLSYEQYF.

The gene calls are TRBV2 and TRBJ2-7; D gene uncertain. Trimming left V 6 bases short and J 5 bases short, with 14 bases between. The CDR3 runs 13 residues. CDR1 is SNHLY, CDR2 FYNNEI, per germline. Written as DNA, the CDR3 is TGTGCCAGCAGCTGGGGAATGTGGCACGAGCAGTACTTC. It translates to CASSWGMWHEQYF.

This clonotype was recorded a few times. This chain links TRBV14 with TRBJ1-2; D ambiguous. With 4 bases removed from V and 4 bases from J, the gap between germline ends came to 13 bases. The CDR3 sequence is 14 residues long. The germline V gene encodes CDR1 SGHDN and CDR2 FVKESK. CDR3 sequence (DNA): TGTGCCAGCAGCCGGTCAGTCCTTTCCTATGGCTACACCTTC. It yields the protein CASSRSVLSYGYTF.